The 5 T cell receptor beta chains below all came from one sample that was sequenced in a study of CD8 T cells in ankylosing spondylitis. Study-wide points: Seemingly distinctive of ankylosing spondylitis blood was a TCR beta motif formed by eight highly homologous variants.

Their recognized antigens are unknown. MiXCR was run by TCRdb on the 5' RACE reads, yielding one entry per CDR3 protein. The table has about 800,000 distinct CDR3 sequences, 12% seen once. Material for sequencing was blood, either unsorted or a sorted T cell fraction (not recorded which). These receptors all stem from a male donor with ankylosing spondylitis.

This clonotype was counted at least ten times. V gene TRBV12-3 or TRBV12-4 combines with J gene TRBJ2-7; D is unclear. Deletions cut 3 bases from V and 2 bases from J, with 8 bases between. CDR3 length: 13 amino acids. The CDR3 spells CASSFIMAYEQYF. For the CDR3, the DNA is TGTGCCAGCAGTTTTATTATGGCCTACGAGCAGTACTTC.

This clonotype was recorded a few times. The chain has TRBV6-4 and TRBJ2-1; unclear D gene. V dropped 2 bases and J dropped 6 bases, with 11 bases sitting between them. This CDR3 has 14 amino acids. CDR1 and CDR2 (germline): MRHNA, SNTAGT. CDR3 coding DNA: TGTGCCAGCAGTGACAGGGAAAGGAGCAATGAGCAGTTCTTC. Translated: CASSDRERSNEQFF.

This clonotype was seen a handful of times. The chain recombines TRBV12-3 or TRBV12-4 with TRBJ2-4; D gene ambiguous. There are 12 residues in the CDR3. With 3 bases removed from V and 7 bases from J, the gap between germline ends came to 7 bases. CDR3 in DNA: TGTGCCAGCAGTTTTTCGGCCAACATTCAGTACTTC. Translating it yields CASSFSANIQYF.

The V gene is TRBV6-1, the J gene TRBJ2-3, with D possibly being TRBD1 (5 bases). The CDR3 has 13 residues. V lost 11 bases and J 0 bases, leaving 12 bases between the germline ends. Germline-derived CDR1 and CDR2 are MNHNS and SASEGT. The CDR3 loop is CAGTGTSTDTQYF. CDR3 coding DNA: TGTGCCGGAACAGGCACTAGCACAGATACGCAGTATTTT.

This clonotype was counted only a few times. The V call is TRBV20-1, the J call TRBJ2-2, with 13 positions matching TRBD2. V was pared by 4 bases and J by 2 bases, with 4 bases of the junction left unmatched. The germline V gene has CDR1 DFQATT and CDR2 SNEGSKA (reference sequence). CDR3 size: 16 residues. The CDR3 protein is CSAMGLAGTNTGELFF. For the CDR3, the DNA is TGCAGTGCTATGGGACTAGCGGGAACCAACACCGGGGAGCTGTTTTTT.